The present T cell receptor (beta chain) was sequenced within a study of immune cell composition in non-small cell lung cancer. Study-level points and caveats: It was not proven that tumour-reactive clones equal dominant tumour-associated clones.

The assay was immunoSEQ multiplex PCR, and TCRdb's table has in-frame clones only and misses some. The sample includes 2,500 or so clones, over 70% of them seen just once. For this clone: The target antigen is unknown.

Trimming pared 5 bases from V and 0 bases from J, leaving 8 bases between. Germline CDR1 reads SGHVS; CDR2 reads FNYEAQ. This CDR3 has 14 amino acids. This same sample was also part of a study on CD4 T cells in lung cancer.

The chain joins TRBV7-6 to TRBJ2-1, with a tentative D call TRBD2 (6 bases). The sequence was obtained from a human donor with non-small cell lung cancer. What was sequenced was lung tumor tissue. DNA for the CDR3: TGTGCCAGCAGCCTTAGCGGCTCCTACAATGAGCAGTTCTTC. Translating gives CASSLSGSYNEQFF.